This passage covers 7 T cell receptor beta chains from one sample sequenced in a study of T cells in Graves' hyperthyroidism and ophthalmopathy. Researchers took RNA transcripts and amplified the TCR beta CDR3 regions from them. RT-PCR in the first round (using the HTBI primer set) targeted the TCR CDR3. MiXCR was run by TCRdb on the multiplex PCR reads, yielding one entry per CDR3 protein. Of 380,000 or so distinct CDR3 sequences listed, about 18% were seen once; the top ten hold roughly 3.5%. Sequenced material: blood. The receptors derive from a woman aged 18-35 years with Graves' hyperthyroidism.

This clonotype was detected only a few times. This may be a read error, as it is one base from a much larger clone. This chain links TRBV6-5 with TRBJ1-1; TRBD1 might be the D (5 bases). CDR1 is MNHEY, CDR2 SVGAGI, per germline. This CDR3 has 14 residues. DNA of the CDR3: TGTGTCAGCAGTTCGGACGGGGCCGGGACTGAAGCTTTCTTT. It encodes CVSSSDGAGTEAFF.

This clonotype was picked up many times. The rearrangement links TRBV6-5 to TRBJ1-1; D gene uncertain. Trimming removed 2 bases at V and 0 bases at J, with 10 bases between. This CDR3 contains 15 residues. Germline V gene sequence: CDR1 MNHEY, CDR2 SVGAGI. CDR3 sequence: CASSYLPEMNTEAFF. CDR3 in DNA: TGTGCCAGCAGTTACCTGCCAGAAATGAACACTGAAGCTTTCTTT.

This clonotype showed up many times. The chain joins TRBV6-5 to TRBJ2-5; 7 bases agree with TRBD1. Germline values: CDR1 MNHEY, CDR2 SVGAGI. The CDR3 sequence is 14 residues long. Losses at the gene ends were 6 bases for V and 1 base for J; bases not matched to a gene: 5. Here the CDR3 reads CASRDSGGQETQYF. In DNA, the CDR3 is TGTGCCAGCAGGGACTCAGGGGGCCAAGAGACCCAGTACTTC.

This clonotype was counted only a few times. The chain has TRBV19 and TRBJ2-5; 7 nucleotides line up with TRBD2. This CDR3 contains 12 residues. The V gene end was trimmed by 9 bases and the J gene end by 1 base; junction bases not matched to a gene: 2. Germline values: CDR1 LNHDA, CDR2 SQIVND (reference sequence). Written as DNA, the CDR3 is TGTGCCAGACGGGGGGTCCAAGAGACCCAGTACTTC. It translates to CARRGVQETQYF.

The J gene is TRBJ2-5, the V gene TRBV6-2 or TRBV6-3; 12 bases agree with TRBD2. CDR3 length equals 13 residues. In germline, CDR1 is MNHEY, CDR2 SVGEGT. With V trimmed by 10 bases and J by 2 bases, 2 bases remained unmatched. CDR3 protein: CATGTSGQETQYF. The DNA for the CDR3 is TGTGCCACCGGGACTAGCGGGCAAGAGACCCAGTACTTC.

In this sample, this clonotype turned up many times. The chain has TRBV6-1 and TRBJ2-7; TRBD1 might be the D (6 bases). The CDR3 length is 15 residues. V was shortened by 6 bases and J by 1 base, with 16 bases between the two germline ends. Germline-derived CDR1 and CDR2 are MNHNS and SASEGT. CDR3 sequence: CASRGHREPSYEQYF. In DNA form, the CDR3 reads TGTGCCAGCAGGGGACACAGGGAGCCTTCCTACGAGCAGTACTTC.

This clonotype was detected ten times or more. The V call is TRBV30, the J call TRBJ1-2; D remains unclear. Trimming stripped 3 bases from V and 2 bases from J, with 7 bases between. The CDR3 totals 12 residues. Germline lookup yields CDR1 GTSNPN and CDR2 SVGIG (reference sequence). Here the CDR3 DNA reads TGTGCCTGGAGCTTCGGGAACTATGGCTACACCTTC. The encoded protein is CAWSFGNYGYTF.